The T cell receptor (beta chain) described here comes from a study of shared clonotypes between healthy human individuals. Turning to the study itself: Donor ages ranged 18 to 49 years: a couple of women, three men.

This clone was recorded a few times. One base away lies a much larger clone, so this may be a sequencing read error. Profiling relied on immunoSEQ multiplex PCR, and the TCRdb table lists in-frame clones only, not all of them. The data show over 400,000 clones, with about 85% seen just once and about 13% held by the top ten. The CDR3 contains 18 residues. V shed 5 bases and J 3 bases; nucleotides not matched to a gene: 13. CDR1 and CDR2 from the germline V gene are SEHNR and FQNEAQ (reference sequence). For genomic DNA, unsorted samples relied on approximately 81 million PBMCs. The receptor was derived from a woman in her thirties or forties in good health. Some clones in this sample may be carry-over from other donors' samples. The rearrangement links TRBV7-9 to TRBJ1-4, with 9 bases identical to TRBD1. The sample was PBMCs. CDR3 sequence: CASSIPGQGCPANEKLFF. CDR3 coding DNA: TGTGCCAGCAGCATCCCGGGACAGGGTTGCCCCGCTAATGAAAAACTGTTTTTT.